These 27 T cell receptor beta chains were sequenced from one sample in a study of shared clonotypes between healthy human individuals. The method was immunoSEQ multiplex PCR; TCRdb's version includes in-frame clones alone and lacks a portion of them. Among more than 1.2 million clones listed, around 98.5% were seen once. Sequencing input: naive CD4+ T cells sorted from blood. As to subset: CD45RA+ positively selected. These receptors all stem from a man aged 25-45 years in good health.

The chain employs TRBV5-1 and TRBJ2-5, with a weak D call TRBD2 (6 bases). Per the germline V gene, CDR1 is SGHRS and CDR2 is YFSETQ. The CDR3 is made up of 17 amino acids. Trimming removed 0 bases from V and 5 bases from J, with 20 bases in between. CDR3 in amino acids: CASSLVEGPIGEETQYF. The CDR3, as DNA: TGCGCCAGCAGCTTGGTGGAGGGCCCCATTGGTGAGGAGACCCAGTACTTC.

Written as DNA, the CDR3 is TGTGCCAGCAGTGAATATGTCCCCGGGGAGCTGTTTTTT. The encoded protein is CASSEYVPGELFF. J is TRBJ2-2 and V is TRBV25-1; D unclear. The CDR3 consists of 13 residues. Germline lookup yields CDR1 MGHDK and CDR2 SYGVNS. Between the trimmed V and J ends, which lost 0 bases and 6 bases, there was a span of 5 bases. Variable domain in full (rest from reference TRBV25-1 and TRBJ2-2): EADIYQTPRYLVIGTGKKITLECSQTMGHDKMYWYQQDPGMELHLIHYSYGVNSTEKGDLSSESTVSRIRTEHFPLTLESARPSHTSQYLCASSEYVPGELFFGEGSRLTVL.

This clone has a single count. The V and J genes are TRBV10-2 and TRBJ2-5; possibly TRBD1 or TRBD2 for D (5 bases each). Germline V CDR1 and CDR2: WSHSY, SAAADI. This CDR3 has 14 residues. The V end was cut by 0 bases, the J end by 4 bases, with 9 bases between. The DNA of the CDR3 is TGCGCCAGCAGTGAGTCGGGGGATTCAGAGACCCAGTACTTC. Translating gives CASSESGDSETQYF.

This sequence joins TRBV5-4 and TRBJ2-1, with 14 bases that match TRBD2. J was trimmed by 4 bases and V by 4 bases; bases with no gene match: 7. Per germline, CDR1 SGHNT and CDR2 YYREEE (reference sequence). CDR3 length equals 17 residues. The DNA of the CDR3 is TGTGCCAGCAGCGAAGGACTAGCGGGAGGACCTTACAATGAGCAGTTCTTC. Protein: CASSEGLAGGPYNEQFF.

V and J are TRBV7-9 and TRBJ2-1, with D tentatively TRBD1 (6 bases). Trimming cost V 5 bases and J 0 bases, with 11 bases left between them. Germline V gene sequence: CDR1 SEHNR, CDR2 FQNEAQ (reference sequence). The CDR3 loop spans 15 amino acids. The DNA of the CDR3 is TGTGCCAGCAGCCCTGACAGGTTCTCCTACAATGAGCAGTTCTTC. It encodes CASSPDRFSYNEQFF.

The chain carries TRBV2 and TRBJ2-7; D is possibly TRBD1 (6 bases). This CDR3 has 14 residues. V lost 5 bases to trimming and J lost 0 bases, with 11 bases between them. Looked up from germline, CDR1 is SNHLY and CDR2 is FYNNEI. CDR3 DNA sequence: TGTGCCAGCAGTAAGGACAGAACCTCCTACGAGCAGTACTTC. Its protein is CASSKDRTSYEQYF.

The V call is TRBV7-3, the J call TRBJ2-1, with D hard to call. Per the germline V gene, CDR1 is SGHTA and CDR2 is FQGTGA. V shed 1 base and J shed 2 bases, with 12 bases lying between them. There are 16 residues in the CDR3. The CDR3 here is CASSLNSPGTYNEQFF. The CDR3 nucleotides are TGTGCCAGCAGCTTAAATTCTCCGGGCACCTACAATGAGCAGTTCTTC.

J is TRBJ1-3 and V is TRBV15; no clear D gene. CDR3 size: 16 residues. V was trimmed by 1 base and J by 3 bases, leaving 13 bases between them. CDR1 and CDR2 (germline): LNHNV, YYDKDF (reference sequence). CDR3 nucleotides: TGTGCCACCAGCAGAGTGTCCGGGATCTTTGGAAACACCATATATTTT. Amino acids: CATSRVSGIFGNTIYF. The full variable domain, completed using reference TRBV15 and TRBJ1-3, is DAMVIQNPRYQVTQFGKPVTLSCSQTLNHNVMYWYQQKSSQAPKLLFHYYDKDFNNEADTPDNFQSRRPNTSFCFLDIRSPGLGDTAMYLCATSRVSGIFGNTIYFGEGSWLTVV.

The V gene is TRBV5-8, the J gene TRBJ2-7; 7 bases are shared with TRBD1. The V gene's germline CDR1 is SGHTS and CDR2 YDEGEE. CDR3 length: 13 residues. Unmatched junction bases numbered 7, after V lost 4 bases and J lost 6 bases. This CDR3 is CASSPDRASEQYF. CDR3 bases: TGTGCCAGCAGCCCCGACAGGGCTAGCGAGCAGTACTTC.

This sequence joins TRBV5-1 and TRBJ2-2; weak D call: TRBD2 (6 bases). There are 15 residues in the CDR3. The germline CDR1 and CDR2 sequences are SGHRS and YFSETQ. Deletions cut 4 bases from V and 10 bases from J, with 20 bases between. CDR3 loop: CASSPRTTPSLELFF. Written as DNA, the CDR3 is TGCGCCAGCAGCCCCCGGACTACTCCTTCTTTGGAGCTGTTTTTT.

V gene TRBV2 combines with J gene TRBJ2-7, with 7 positions matching TRBD1. CDR1 is SNHLY and CDR2 is FYNNEI in the germline V gene. This CDR3 comprises 13 residues. V lost 6 bases, J lost 6 bases, and 8 bases stayed unmatched. The chain's CDR3 is CASRDRDSLEQYF. As DNA, the CDR3 is TGTGCCAGCAGGGACCGGGACAGCCTCGAGCAGTACTTC.

The chain is built from TRBV29-1 and TRBJ2-3; possible D gene TRBD1, 6 bases. The CDR3 sequence is 13 residues long. V was shortened by 6 bases and J by 6 bases, with 16 bases between the two germline ends. Germline values: CDR1 SQVTM, CDR2 ANQGSEA. The CDR3 loop is CSVRGRLEDTQYF. DNA for the CDR3: TGCAGCGTCAGGGGACGGCTAGAGGATACGCAGTATTTT.

The J gene is TRBJ1-1, the V gene TRBV28, with TRBD1 identical over 7 bases. V shed 5 bases and J 11 bases; nucleotides not matched to a gene: 20. The CDR3 extends over 16 amino acids. Germline loops: CDR1 MDHEN, CDR2 SYDVKM. CDR3 sequence (DNA): TGTGCCAGCAGTCGCATACAGGGGCCAGCCCCTGGGGAGGCTTTCTTT. This encodes CASSRIQGPAPGEAFF.

The gene calls are TRBV20-1 and TRBJ2-1; D call uncertain. The V gene's germline CDR1 is DFQATT and CDR2 SNEGSKA (reference sequence). Trimming stripped 6 bases from V and 7 bases from J, with 10 bases between. The length of the CDR3 is 11 residues. The DNA of the CDR3 is TGCAGTGCGCAAGGAAGGAATGAGCAGTTCTTC. This sequence encodes CSAQGRNEQFF.

The V and J genes are TRBV5-4 and TRBJ2-3; 9 bases align to TRBD2. J lost 6 bases, V lost 4 bases, and 12 bases had no gene match. The CDR3 has 16 residues. Germline CDR1 is SGHNT and CDR2 is YYREEE (reference sequence). The CDR3 DNA follows: TGTGCCAGCAGCAGCCCCTCAGCGGGAGGAGCTGATACGCAGTATTTT. Encoded protein: CASSSPSAGGADTQYF.

The CDR3 loop is CASSPPTAGNTIYF. The CDR3 DNA sequence: TGTGCCAGTAGTCCCCCGACGGCCGGAAACACCATATATTTT. This sequence joins TRBV19 and TRBJ1-3, with D uncertain. V was trimmed by 5 bases and J by 4 bases, leaving 12 bases between them. Germline V gives CDR1 LNHDA, CDR2 SQIVND (reference sequence). The CDR3 has 14 amino acids.

This chain connects TRBV15 to TRBJ2-3; D gene uncertain. The CDR3 runs to 15 residues. Deletions cut 1 base from V and 7 bases from J, with 15 bases between. Germline V gene lookup returns CDR1 LNHNV and CDR2 YYDKDF (reference sequence). CDR3 DNA: TGTGCCACCAGCAGAGCTATAGCCGGATCGCATACGCAGTATTTT. This codes for CATSRAIAGSHTQYF.

This clone appeared once. CDR3 protein: CASSLTLGQGGADTQYF. The DNA for the CDR3 is TGTGCCAGCAGCTTAACCCTCGGGCAGGGCGGGGCAGATACGCAGTATTTT. This chain joins TRBV7-3 and TRBJ2-3, with TRBD2 as a possible D gene (6 bases). In germline, CDR1 is SGHTA, CDR2 FQGTGA. The CDR3 totals 17 residues. V lost 0 bases and J 4 bases, leaving 17 bases between the germline ends.

This chain connects TRBV7-8 to TRBJ2-6, with D possibly matching TRBD1 (5 bases). The CDR3 length is 18 residues. Trimming shortened V by 1 base and J by 0 bases, and 13 bases separated the two germline ends. CDR1 SGHVS and CDR2 FQNEAQ come from the germline V gene. CDR3 protein: CASSLVRSGPSGANVLTF. The CDR3 DNA is TGTGCCAGCAGCTTAGTTCGCTCAGGGCCCTCTGGGGCCAACGTCCTGACTTTC.

The rearrangement links TRBV21-1 to TRBJ1-4; TRBD1, the table's D call, lacks a check against the DNA. TRBV21-1 is a listed pseudogene. The CDR3 is made up of 13 amino acids. The CDR3 loop reads CAKTTSTNEKLFF. CDR3 nucleotides: TGTGCCAAAACGACATCAACTAATGAAAAACTGTTTTTT.

The gene calls are TRBV10-2 and TRBJ2-7, with TRBD1 matching over 7 bases. The CDR3 contains 12 residues. The J segment lost 3 bases and the V segment lost 6 bases, leaving 2 bases of the junction unmatched. Germline V gene lookup returns CDR1 WSHSY and CDR2 SAAADI. Written as DNA, the CDR3 is TGCGCCAGCAGAGGGGACAGCTACGAGCAGTACTTC. Its translation is CASRGDSYEQYF.

The chain links TRBV11-3 to TRBJ2-1; D unresolved. Germline V CDR1 and CDR2: SGHNT, YENEEA. The CDR3 is 13 residues long. V dropped 3 bases and J dropped 10 bases, with 13 bases sitting between them. The CDR3 DNA is TGTGCCAGCAGCTTTTCCTCTGTTATGGAGCAGTTCTTC. This gives the protein CASSFSSVMEQFF.

V usage is TRBV6-6 and J usage is TRBJ1-1, with D possibly TRBD1 on 5 matching bases. Germline assignment: CDR1 MNHNY and CDR2 SVGAGI (reference sequence). This CDR3 comprises 12 residues. Trimming left V 11 bases short and J 1 base short, with 11 bases between. The CDR3, as DNA: TGTGCCGGGCAGGACACGAACACTGAAGCTTTCTTT. This translates into CAGQDTNTEAFF.

Details on this clone: One end of the junction does not line up with germline, which may come from a read error. This chain uses TRBV19 with TRBJ2-5; D is unresolved. The CDR3 runs to 13 residues. CDR1 is LNHDA, CDR2 SQIVND, per germline (reference sequence). CDR3 protein: CASSLEPHETQYF. CDR3 DNA sequence: TGTGCCAGTAGTCTAGAGCCCCACGAGACCCAGTACTTC.

The V call is TRBV5-1, the J call TRBJ1-1; 7 bases fit TRBD1. Germline values: CDR1 SGHRS, CDR2 YFSETQ. The CDR3 runs to 12 residues. V was clipped by 2 bases and J by 8 bases; unmatched bases: 3. The CDR3 is CASSFGTDEAFF. The CDR3 DNA reads TGCGCCAGCAGCTTTGGGACAGACGAAGCTTTCTTT.

This CDR3 reads CASSLAVTRKAGELFF. CDR3 nucleotide sequence: TGTGCCAGCAGCTTAGCGGTCACTCGGAAGGCCGGGGAGCTGTTTTTT. The chain links TRBV7-9 to TRBJ2-2; the D is unclear. Trimming removed 0 bases at V and 6 bases at J, with 14 bases between. Per germline, CDR1 SEHNR and CDR2 FQNEAQ (reference sequence). CDR3 length equals 16 residues.

This chain connects TRBV27 to TRBJ2-6; the D gene is possibly TRBD1 (7 bases). Germline V gene sequence: CDR1 MNHEY, CDR2 SMNVEV (reference sequence). The CDR3 consists of 17 residues. Trimming stripped 6 bases from V and 0 bases from J, with 15 bases between. The CDR3 region has the DNA TGTGCCAGCAGGCGGGACAGCAGAAACTCTGGGGCCAACGTCCTGACTTTC. Translation: CASRRDSRNSGANVLTF.